Presented here are 22 T cell receptor beta chains from one specimen sequenced in a study of blood T cell dynamics during melanoma immunotherapy. Time point here: week 3, after first cycle of checkpoint inhibitor. The method was immunoSEQ multiplex PCR; TCRdb's version includes in-frame clones alone and lacks a portion of them. The table has roughly 30,000 clones, over 80% seen once. Sequencing used blood, obtained from a patient treated with checkpoint blockade. The receptor source for this set is a human donor with melanoma.

The chain links TRBV20-1 to TRBJ2-7; D is possibly TRBD1 or TRBD2 (5 bases each). Germline V lookup: CDR1 DFQATT, CDR2 SNEGSKA (reference sequence). Trimming removed 6 bases at V and 4 bases at J, with 10 bases between. This CDR3 is 11 amino acids long. The DNA for the CDR3 is TGCAGTGCGAGCGAGGGGTACGAGCAGTACTTC. Translating gives CSASEGYEQYF.

The V and J genes are TRBV5-6 and TRBJ2-5; D possibly matches TRBD1 or TRBD2 (6 bases each). CDR3 length: 15 residues. The V end lost 2 bases, the J end lost 10 bases, and 21 bases lay between the germline ends. The germline V gene encodes CDR1 SGHDT and CDR2 YYEEEE. The DNA for the CDR3 is TGTGCCAGCAGCTTCGGGGGCCGCTCGGAAAGTGTCCAGTACTTC. This encodes CASSFGGRSESVQYF.

This chain links TRBV27 with TRBJ1-1; D remains ambiguous. V lost 6 bases to trimming and J lost 0 bases, with 11 bases between them. This CDR3 region has 14 residues. Germline CDR1 reads MNHEY; CDR2 reads SMNVEV (reference sequence). CDR3 coding DNA: TGTGCCAGCAGCTTTGAGGGTCTGAACACTGAAGCTTTCTTT. Translation: CASSFEGLNTEAFF.

This sequence joins TRBV28 and TRBJ2-7; D gene uncertain. Germline lookup yields CDR1 MDHEN and CDR2 SYDVKM. Trimming shortened V by 2 bases and J by 4 bases, and 12 bases separated the two germline ends. There are 14 residues in the CDR3. In DNA, the CDR3 is TGTGCCAGCAGTTTAGGTGCTAGTATGTACGAGCAGTACTTC. This encodes CASSLGASMYEQYF.

The chain carries TRBV2 and TRBJ2-3, with 10 bases aligning to TRBD2. J gave up 2 bases and V 6 bases, and 5 bases lay outside the gene matches. This CDR3 region has 15 residues. The germline CDR1 and CDR2 sequences are SNHLY and FYNNEI. This CDR3 is CASRVAGGPTDTQYF. The CDR3 bases are TGTGCCAGCAGGGTAGCGGGGGGCCCCACAGATACGCAGTATTTT. The complete variable domain, with remaining parts taken from reference TRBV2 and TRBJ2-3, reads EPEVTQTPSHQVTQMGQEVILRCVPISNHLYFYWYRQILGQKVEFLVSFYNNEISEKSEIFDDQFSVERPDGSNFTLKIRSTKLEDSAMYFCASRVAGGPTDTQYFGPGTRLTVL.

This clone was picked up one time. Other nucleotide sequences from this sample produce the same CDR3. The chain recombines TRBV5-1 with TRBJ1-2, with 8 bases matching TRBD1. V was clipped by 1 base and J by 3 bases; unmatched bases: 5. This CDR3 comprises 15 residues. CDR1 and CDR2 (germline): SGHRS, YFSETQ. The CDR3 bases are TGCGCCAGCAGCTTGTCGCCGGGACAGGACTATGGCTACACCTTC. Translated: CASSLSPGQDYGYTF.

The chain recombines TRBV19 with TRBJ1-1; D is unclear. V was shortened by 0 bases and J by 1 base, with 9 bases between the two germline ends. CDR3 length: 15 residues. In germline, CDR1 is LNHDA, CDR2 SQIVND (reference sequence). The CDR3 DNA follows: TGTGCCAGTAGTATAGATGTACAGCCGAACACTGAAGCTTTCTTT. Protein sequence: CASSIDVQPNTEAFF.

J is TRBJ1-2 and V is TRBV19, with D perhaps TRBD1 (5 bases). The CDR3 has 15 residues. Trimming cost V 5 bases and J 0 bases, with 13 bases left between them. Looked up from germline, CDR1 is LNHDA and CDR2 is SQIVND (reference sequence). The CDR3: CASSLGLQANYGYTF. CDR3 DNA sequence: TGTGCCAGTAGTTTGGGGCTTCAAGCTAACTATGGCTACACCTTC.

V gene TRBV28 combines with J gene TRBJ1-1; 7 nucleotides align to TRBD1. The CDR3 is 12 residues long. J gave up 5 bases and V 7 bases, and 4 bases lay outside the gene matches. Germline CDR1 is MDHEN and CDR2 is SYDVKM. CDR3 nucleotides: TGTGCCAGCATCACAGGGGATACTGAAGCTTTCTTT. Translation: CASITGDTEAFF.

This chain joins TRBV5-8 and TRBJ2-1; D possibly corresponds to TRBD2 (5 bases). V was clipped by 3 bases and J by 10 bases, with 14 bases between them. Looked up from germline, CDR1 is SGHTS and CDR2 is YDEGEE. The CDR3 is made up of 13 amino acids. The CDR3 bases are TGTGCCAGCAGCTCGGGATCGTGGAGGGAGCAGTTCTTC. Protein product: CASSSGSWREQFF.

J is TRBJ2-3 and V is TRBV6-1; possibly TRBD2 for D (5 bases). V was shortened by 3 bases and J by 7 bases, with 8 bases between the two germline ends. The CDR3 totals 12 residues. The germline gives CDR1 MNHNS, CDR2 SASEGT. The CDR3 is CASSERAHTQYF. CDR3 sequence (DNA): TGTGCCAGCAGTGAGCGGGCTCATACGCAGTATTTT.

The rearrangement joins TRBV11-3 to TRBJ2-1; TRBD2 matches 10 bases. The trim removed 8 bases at V and 4 bases at J, leaving 2 bases unmatched. The CDR3 sequence is 13 residues long. The germline CDR1 and CDR2 sequences are SGHNT and YENEEA. CDR3 amino acids: CASPSGGYNEQFF. The CDR3 nucleotides read TGTGCCAGCCCTAGCGGGGGTTACAATGAGCAGTTCTTC.

The rearrangement links TRBV4-2 to TRBJ2-7, with unresolved D. The CDR3 length is 12 residues. V was cut by 1 base and J by 3 bases, with 4 bases left in between. From germline, CDR1 is LGHNA and CDR2 YNFKEQ. The CDR3 protein is CASSQAIYEQYF. The CDR3 coding sequence is TGTGCCAGCAGCCAAGCAATCTACGAGCAGTACTTC.

CDR3 amino acids: CASKRGSTDTQYF. CDR3 sequence (DNA): TGTGCCAGCAAGAGGGGTAGCACAGATACGCAGTATTTT. The chain carries TRBV6-1 and TRBJ2-3; D may match TRBD1 or TRBD2 (5 bases each). Germline V CDR1 and CDR2: MNHNS, SASEGT. Trimming shortened V by 7 bases and J by 0 bases, and 8 bases separated the two germline ends. The CDR3 covers 13 residues.

The chain carries TRBV5-1 and TRBJ2-7; D is possibly TRBD2 (6 bases). Trimming removed 4 bases at V and 1 base at J, with 15 bases between. This CDR3 region has 15 residues. Looked up from germline, CDR1 is SGHRS and CDR2 is YFSETQ. CDR3 DNA: TGCGCCAGCAGCCTGGAAGCGGGCCGATCCTACGAGCAGTACTTC. Translating it yields CASSLEAGRSYEQYF.

The chain joins TRBV11-3 to TRBJ2-2; 10 bases line up with TRBD2. Germline V lookup: CDR1 SGHNT, CDR2 YENEEA. The junction had 15 bases not matched to a gene; V was cut back by 4 bases and J by 7 bases. This CDR3 has 18 residues. The CDR3 sequence: CASSSTVASGSGGGELFF. DNA for the CDR3: TGTGCCAGCAGCTCGACTGTTGCTAGCGGGAGCGGCGGCGGGGAGCTGTTTTTT.

The chain couples TRBV25-1 to TRBJ1-2; D is unresolved. Germline V gene data show CDR1 as MGHDK and CDR2 as SYGVNS. Trimming removed 9 bases at V and 4 bases at J, with 6 bases between. This CDR3 is 10 amino acids long. CDR3 sequence reads: CASERYGYTF. The CDR3 region has the DNA TGTGCCAGTGAACGCTATGGCTACACCTTC.

V and J are TRBV28 and TRBJ2-2; D not certain. V lost 2 bases and J lost 1, with 5 bases in between. The germline V gene has CDR1 MDHEN and CDR2 SYDVKM. This CDR3 is built from 14 residues. CDR3 loop: CASSLGQNTGELFF. CDR3 nucleotides: TGTGCCAGCAGTTTAGGCCAGAACACCGGGGAGCTGTTTTTT.

The rearrangement joins TRBV9 to TRBJ1-1, with D perhaps TRBD1 (6 bases). The CDR3 runs 12 residues. V lost 4 bases and J 6 bases, leaving 10 bases between the germline ends. The germline V gene has CDR1 SGDLS and CDR2 YYNGEE. The CDR3: CASSKGVAEAFF. In DNA form, the CDR3 reads TGTGCCAGCAGCAAGGGGGTGGCTGAAGCTTTCTTT.

This chain uses TRBV4-2 with TRBJ2-3; 7 bases fit TRBD1. CDR3 length: 20 residues. After removal of 1 base from V and 1 base from J, the junction contained 17 bases not matched to a gene. In germline, CDR1 is LGHNA, CDR2 YNFKEQ. This chain's CDR3 is CASSQVRNRGLGFGTDTQYF. The CDR3 DNA reads TGTGCCAGCAGCCAAGTTCGTAACAGGGGATTGGGTTTTGGCACAGATACGCAGTATTTT.

The chain employs TRBV29-1 and TRBJ2-2, with D maybe TRBD1 (5 bases). V dropped 7 bases and J dropped 7 bases, with 10 bases sitting between them. CDR3 length: 11 amino acids. Germline V CDR1 and CDR2: SQVTM, ANQGSEA. The CDR3 reads CSARTSGELFF. The CDR3 DNA is TGCAGCGCCCGGACAAGCGGGGAGCTGTTTTTT.

This clone occurred once. The V call is TRBV5-1, the J call TRBJ1-1; 7 bases are shared with TRBD1. This CDR3 is 14 amino acids long. Per germline, CDR1 SGHRS and CDR2 YFSETQ. V gave up 2 bases and J gave up 6 bases; unmatched junction bases: 7. The CDR3 here is CASSLTGQDAEAFF. DNA for the CDR3: TGCGCCAGCAGCTTAACAGGACAGGACGCTGAAGCTTTCTTT.